This T cell receptor (beta chain) was documented in a study of T cell responses to AZD1222 COVID-19 vaccine. Germline lookup yields CDR1 SNHLY and CDR2 FYNNEI. V was cut by 3 bases and J by 3 bases, with 8 bases left in between. The CDR3 consists of 13 residues. Generated by immunoSEQ multiplex PCR, the TCRdb table keeps only in-frame clones and is missing some. The sample consists of some 150,000 clones, 85% to 95% of them appearing once. The study's findings and limits: Seropositive status at baseline applied to only 6 or 7 AZD1222 recipients. Repertoires in all cases were sampled only once the peak T cell response had passed. Nearly half of spike-specific TCRs reportedly target unmutated variant regions.

Comments on this clone: What it binds is unknown.

Sequences were derived from peripheral blood, sampled on day 0 of AZD1222 vaccination. The J gene is TRBJ1-2, the V gene TRBV2; D gene unclear. This TCR was sampled from an adult in good health. The CDR3 DNA reads as TGTGCCAGCAGTGATTTATGGGACTATGGCTACACCTTC. It translates to CASSDLWDYGYTF. The variable domain in full, completed from reference TRBV2 and TRBJ1-2, reads EPEVTQTPSHQVTQMGQEVILRCVPISNHLYFYWYRQILGQKVEFLVSFYNNEISEKSEIFDDQFSVERPDGSNFTLKIRSTKLEDSAMYFCASSDLWDYGYTFGSGTRLTVV.